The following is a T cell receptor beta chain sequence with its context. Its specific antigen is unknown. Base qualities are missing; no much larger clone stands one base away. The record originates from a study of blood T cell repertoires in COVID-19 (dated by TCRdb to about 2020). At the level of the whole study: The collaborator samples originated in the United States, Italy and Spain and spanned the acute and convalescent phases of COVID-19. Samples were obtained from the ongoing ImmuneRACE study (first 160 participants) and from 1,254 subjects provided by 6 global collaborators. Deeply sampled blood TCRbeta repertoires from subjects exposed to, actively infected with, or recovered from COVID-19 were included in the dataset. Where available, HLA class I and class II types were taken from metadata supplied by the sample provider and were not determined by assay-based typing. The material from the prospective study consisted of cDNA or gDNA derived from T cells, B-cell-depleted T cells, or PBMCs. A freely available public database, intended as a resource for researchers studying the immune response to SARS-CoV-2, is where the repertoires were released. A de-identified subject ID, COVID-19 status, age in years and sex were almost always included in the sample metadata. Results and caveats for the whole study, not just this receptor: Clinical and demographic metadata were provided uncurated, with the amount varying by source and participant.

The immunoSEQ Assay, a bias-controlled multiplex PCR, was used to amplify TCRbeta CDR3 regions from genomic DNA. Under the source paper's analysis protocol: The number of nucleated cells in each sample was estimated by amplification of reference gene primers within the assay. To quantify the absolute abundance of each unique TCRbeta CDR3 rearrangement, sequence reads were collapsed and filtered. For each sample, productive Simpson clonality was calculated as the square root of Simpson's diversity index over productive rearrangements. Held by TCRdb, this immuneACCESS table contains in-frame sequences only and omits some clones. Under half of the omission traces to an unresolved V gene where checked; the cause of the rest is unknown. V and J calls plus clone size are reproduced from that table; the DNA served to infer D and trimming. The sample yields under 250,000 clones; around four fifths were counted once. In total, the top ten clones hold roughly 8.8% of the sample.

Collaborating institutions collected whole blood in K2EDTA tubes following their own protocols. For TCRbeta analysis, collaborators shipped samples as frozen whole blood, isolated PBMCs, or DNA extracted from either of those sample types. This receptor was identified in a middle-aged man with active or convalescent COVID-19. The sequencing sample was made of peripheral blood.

CDR3 reads: CASSLGWGGGEKLFF. The sequenced DNA: TGTGCCAGCAGCCTTGGTTGGGGTGGAGGGGAAAAACTGTTTTTT. The chain is made from TRBV5-6 and TRBJ1-4; the D segment cannot be called with confidence. The CDR3 numbers 15 residues from cysteine through phenylalanine. Of the read, only the CDR3 DNA is kept; its 45 bases are in frame from base 1. Trimming takes 4 bases from V and 8 bases from J, and the germline ends sit 18 bases apart. Looking up the germline V gene yields CDR1 SGHDT and CDR2 YYEEEE.